These 28 T cell receptor beta chains came from one sample sequenced in a study of sequential checkpoint blockade in melanoma. Sequenced by immunoSEQ multiplex PCR; TCRdb stores in-frame clones only, minus some. The data contain tens of thousands of clones, around 32% of them singletons. Described treatment: randomized to nivolumab then ipilimumab (arm A) or the reverse (arm B). Source: tumor tissue (inferred from file names), taken from a patient given nivolumab and ipilimumab in sequence. The receptors derive from a human donor with melanoma.

The chain uses TRBV5-1 and TRBJ1-1; maybe TRBD1 (5 bases). The germline gives CDR1 SGHRS, CDR2 YFSETQ. V lost 4 bases to trimming and J lost 5 bases, with 21 bases between them. The CDR3 totals 16 residues. Here the CDR3 reads CASSRKLQTRVTEAFF. The CDR3 DNA sequence: TGCGCCAGCAGCCGGAAGTTGCAGACCAGGGTGACTGAAGCTTTCTTT.

The chain recombines TRBV19 with TRBJ2-3; D remains ambiguous. CDR1 and CDR2 (germline): LNHDA, SQIVND (reference sequence). This CDR3 comprises 14 residues. Trimming left V 6 bases short and J 2 bases short, with 12 bases between. CDR3 loop: CASSLTTLTDTQYF. The DNA of the CDR3 is TGTGCCAGTAGCCTGACAACCCTCACAGATACGCAGTATTTT.

The chain joins TRBV18 to TRBJ2-2; weak D call: TRBD2 (6 bases). V lost 1 base and J 4 bases, leaving 16 bases between the germline ends. Germline values: CDR1 KGHSH, CDR2 LQKENI. This CDR3 spans 17 amino acids. CDR3 in DNA: TGTGCCAGCTCACCACGATCCGGGACTCATGCCACCGGGGAGCTGTTTTTT. Its translation is CASSPRSGTHATGELFF.

Only a few counts were recorded for this clone. The J gene is TRBJ1-2, the V gene TRBV15; no firm D call. Trimming took 4 bases from V and 4 from J, leaving 16 bases between them. The germline V gene encodes CDR1 LNHNV and CDR2 YYDKDF (reference sequence). This CDR3 contains 15 residues. CDR3 DNA sequence: TGTGCCACCAGCAAACCGGGCTCACGGCTCTATGGCTACACCTTC. Amino acids: CATSKPGSRLYGYTF.

This rearrangement joins TRBV15 to TRBJ1-5; 10 bases are a match to TRBD1. The CDR3 extends over 19 amino acids. The J segment lost 0 bases and the V segment lost 1 base, leaving 9 bases of the junction unmatched. The germline gives CDR1 LNHNV, CDR2 YYDKDF (reference sequence). The DNA of the CDR3 is TGTGCCACCAGCAGAGGGCTCGGGACAGGGGTTCTTAGCAATCAGCCCCAGCATTTT. It encodes CATSRGLGTGVLSNQPQHF.

The chain recombines TRBV7-2 with TRBJ1-1; D ambiguous. Per germline, CDR1 SGHTA and CDR2 FQGNSA. CDR3 length: 13 amino acids. The ends were cut back, 4 bases at V and 7 bases at J, with 13 bases in the middle. The CDR3 sequence: CASSSAGSGEAFF. CDR3 in DNA: TGTGCCAGCAGCTCGGCGGGGAGTGGTGAAGCTTTCTTT.

The table lists this clone with a few counts. The rearrangement links TRBV6-8 to TRBJ2-5; possible D gene TRBD2, 5 bases. CDR3 size: 13 residues. V was cut by 10 bases and J by 5 bases, with 17 bases left in between. The V gene's germline CDR1 is MNHGY and CDR2 SAAAGT. The CDR3 DNA sequence: TGTGCCATAGCGAGCGGAGGCCAGGAGACCCAGTACTTC. Translating gives CAIASGGQETQYF.

The V gene is TRBV11-3, the J gene TRBJ1-5, with 8 bases aligning to TRBD1. With V trimmed by 4 bases and J by 6 bases, 8 bases remained unmatched. The CDR3 has 15 residues. The germline gives CDR1 SGHNT, CDR2 YENEEA. CDR3: CASSYGDRGAQPQHF. CDR3 DNA sequence: TGTGCCAGCAGCTACGGAGACAGGGGAGCTCAGCCCCAGCATTTT.

V usage is TRBV23-1 and J usage is TRBJ2-2; 8 bases are a match to TRBD2. TRBV23-1 qualifies as an ORF whose function is uncertain. V shed 6 bases, J shed 11 bases, and the junction held 11 bases outside the gene matches. The CDR3 has 14 amino acids. The CDR3 protein is CASSQDTSGSELFF. As DNA, the CDR3 is TGCGCCAGCAGCCAAGATACTAGCGGTTCCGAGCTGTTTTTT.

This clone was counted between two and nine times. The chain has TRBV19 and TRBJ1-5, with D unresolved. V was trimmed by 8 bases and J by 4 bases, leaving 9 bases between them. The CDR3 runs 12 residues. Per the germline V gene, CDR1 is LNHDA and CDR2 is SQIVND (reference sequence). As DNA, the CDR3 is TGTGCCAGTGCTGCGGGGAATCAGCCCCAGCATTTT. Translation: CASAAGNQPQHF.

This clone has only a few counts. The chain uses TRBV6-8 and TRBJ2-2; no clear D gene. The CDR3 loop spans 15 amino acids. Germline lookup yields CDR1 MNHGY and CDR2 SAAAGT. Trimming left V 0 bases short and J 1 base short, with 6 bases between. This chain's CDR3 is CASSYSLGNTGELFF. The CDR3 region has the DNA TGTGCCAGCAGTTACTCGTTAGGGAACACCGGGGAGCTGTTTTTT.

The rearrangement joins TRBV12-5 to TRBJ2-5; 10 nucleotides align to TRBD1. After removal of 6 bases from V and 5 bases from J, the junction contained 12 bases not matched to a gene. Looked up from germline, CDR1 is LGHNT and CDR2 is FRNRAP. This CDR3 contains 16 residues. The CDR3 spells CASGTGTGALGETQYF. In DNA, the CDR3 is TGTGCTAGTGGCACCGGGACAGGGGCCCTGGGGGAGACCCAGTACTTC.

The V gene is TRBV5-1, the J gene TRBJ1-1; TRBD1 matches 8 bases. Germline assignment: CDR1 SGHRS and CDR2 YFSETQ. This CDR3 comprises 15 residues. V lost 4 bases and J lost 1; bases outside the gene matches: 6. CDR3 residues: CASSMQGAENTEAFF. The CDR3 coding sequence is TGCGCCAGCAGCATGCAGGGGGCCGAGAACACTGAAGCTTTCTTT.

The chain uses TRBV19 and TRBJ1-1; TRBD1 is a possible D gene (6 bases). The V gene's germline CDR1 is LNHDA and CDR2 SQIVND (reference sequence). Trimming cost V 11 bases and J 1 base, with 17 bases left between them. The CDR3 is made up of 14 amino acids. The CDR3 region is CAASSYRENTEAFF. CDR3 nucleotide sequence: TGTGCCGCCTCTTCTTACAGGGAGAACACTGAAGCTTTCTTT. The whole variable domain, filled in from reference TRBV19 and TRBJ1-1, reads DGGITQSPKYLFRKEGQNVTLSCEQNLNHDAMYWYRQDPGQGLRLIYYSQIVNDFQKGDIAEGYSVSREKKESFPLTVTSAQKNPTAFYLCAASSYRENTEAFFGQGTRLTVV.

The chain has TRBV18 and TRBJ2-7; weak D call: TRBD1 (6 bases). Germline V CDR1 and CDR2: KGHSH, LQKENI. Trimming stripped 3 bases from V and 1 base from J, with 16 bases between. The CDR3 sequence is 16 residues long. The CDR3 coding sequence is TGTGCCAGCTCACCGTCAACAGGGAAAATGTCCTACGAGCAGTACTTC. Its translation is CASSPSTGKMSYEQYF. The variable domain in full, with the rest retrieved from reference TRBV18 and TRBJ2-7, is NAGVMQNPRHLVRRRGQEARLRCSPMKGHSHVYWYRQLPEEGLKFMVYLQKENIIDESGMPKERFSAEFPKEGPSILRIQQVVRGDSAAYFCASSPSTGKMSYEQYFGPGTRLTVT.

In this sample, this clone turned up a few times. The rearrangement joins TRBV6-8 to TRBJ2-3; TRBD2 agrees at 14 bases. The CDR3 runs to 17 residues. The germline CDR1 and CDR2 sequences are MNHGY and SAAAGT. The trim removed 0 bases at V and 4 bases at J, leaving 3 bases unmatched. The CDR3 bases are TGTGCCAGCAGTTACTCTGGGACTAGCGGGAGTGCAGATACGCAGTATTTT. This gives the protein CASSYSGTSGSADTQYF.

This clone came up a few times. For the CDR3, the DNA is TGTGCCAGCAGTACCCTGAGGGGACAGGGTTCCGACAATGAGCAGTTCTTC. This sequence encodes CASSTLRGQGSDNEQFF. This chain links TRBV6-8 with TRBJ2-1; the match to TRBD1 covers 9 bases. From germline, CDR1 is MNHGY and CDR2 SAAAGT. After removal of 5 bases from V and 5 bases from J, the junction contained 13 bases not matched to a gene. The CDR3 has 17 residues.

The chain carries TRBV6-8 and TRBJ1-2, with D hard to call. V was pared by 0 bases and J by 8 bases, with 16 bases between. CDR3 length equals 15 residues. Per the germline V gene, CDR1 is MNHGY and CDR2 is SAAAGT. Here the CDR3 reads CASSYSLGSLLGYTF. The CDR3, as DNA: TGTGCCAGCAGTTACTCACTGGGATCTCTCCTCGGCTACACCTTC.

This clone was seen a few times. The V call is TRBV30, the J call TRBJ1-2; 8 bases agree with TRBD1. CDR1 GTSNPN and CDR2 SVGIG come from the germline V gene (reference sequence). The ends lost 3 bases at V and 7 bases at J; junction bases unmatched: 13. The CDR3 has 15 amino acids. CDR3 sequence reads: CAWREPGQGGAGYTF. The CDR3 DNA sequence: TGTGCCTGGAGGGAACCCGGACAGGGAGGTGCTGGCTACACCTTC.

There are a few counts of this clone. The rearrangement links TRBV28 to TRBJ2-3; D uncertain. The V gene lost 2 bases and the J gene lost 6 bases, with 12 bases spanning the gap. The germline gives CDR1 MDHEN, CDR2 SYDVKM. This CDR3 has 14 residues. In DNA form, the CDR3 reads TGTGCCAGCAGTTTACTAGTACCCTCGGATACGCAGTATTTT. Translated, it gives CASSLLVPSDTQYF. The variable domain in full, with the rest retrieved from reference TRBV28 and TRBJ2-3, is DVKVTQSSRYLVKRTGEKVFLECVQDMDHENMFWYRQDPGLGLRLIYFSYDVKMKEKGDIPEGYSVSREKKERFSLILESASTNQTSMYLCASSLLVPSDTQYFGPGTRLTVL.

This clone was counted only a few times. V is TRBV7-7 and J is TRBJ2-1; unclear D gene. Germline V gives CDR1 SSHAT, CDR2 FNYEAQ (reference sequence). CDR3 length equals 15 residues. V lost 6 bases and J 0 bases, leaving 12 bases between the germline ends. The CDR3 DNA is TGTGCCAGCAGTCAGGACGTCAGCTCCTACAATGAGCAGTTCTTC. Translated, it gives CASSQDVSSYNEQFF. The complete variable domain, with remaining parts taken from reference TRBV7-7 and TRBJ2-1, reads GAGVSQSPRYKVTKRGQDVTLRCDPISSHATLYWYQQALGQGPEFLTYFNYEAQPDKSGLPSDRFSAERPEGSISTLTIQRTEQRDSAMYRCASSQDVSSYNEQFFGPGTRLTVL.

The sample holds many counts of this clone. J is TRBJ1-2 and V is TRBV7-6; perhaps TRBD1 as D (5 bases). V shed 2 bases and J shed 9 bases, with 16 bases lying between them. The CDR3 runs 14 residues. Germline lookup yields CDR1 SGHVS and CDR2 FNYEAQ. CDR3 amino acids: CASSLQGVGRSYTF. CDR3 DNA: TGTGCCAGCAGCTTACAGGGAGTAGGCAGAAGCTACACCTTC. Filled out from reference TRBV7-6 and TRBJ1-2, the complete variable domain reads GAGVSQSPRYKVTKRGQDVALRCDPISGHVSLYWYRQALGQGPEFLTYFNYEAQQDKSGLPNDRFSAERPEGSISTLTIQRTEQRDSAMYRCASSLQGVGRSYTFGSGTRLTVV.

This chain joins TRBV30 and TRBJ1-2, with D unclear. Germline CDR1 is GTSNPN and CDR2 is SVGIG (reference sequence). The ends were cut back, 4 bases at V and 6 bases at J, with 9 bases in the middle. CDR3 size: 11 residues. CDR3 bases: TGTGCCTGGAACAACCGCCATGGCTACACCTTC. Residues: CAWNNRHGYTF.

In this sample, this clone turned up a few times. The chain has TRBV7-5 and TRBJ2-7; the DNA was not compared with TRBD1, the D call given in the table. TRBV7-5 is given as a pseudogene. The CDR3 extends over 15 amino acids. The CDR3 nucleotides read TGTGCCAGCAGCAGCGACAGGGGGGCATACTACGAGCAGTACTTC. It is translated as CASSSDRGAYYEQYF.

This clone came up a few times. V gene TRBV6-8 combines with J gene TRBJ1-5, with 8 nucleotides matching TRBD1. This CDR3 comprises 20 residues. Germline trimming cut 4 bases from V and 0 bases from J; bases unmatched to any gene: 17. Germline loops: CDR1 MNHGY, CDR2 SAAAGT. The CDR3 is CASSFRSSQGGYYSNQPQHF. CDR3 nucleotide sequence: TGTGCCAGCAGTTTTCGGTCTTCACAGGGGGGATATTATAGCAATCAGCCCCAGCATTTT.

This clone occurred a few times. This rearrangement joins TRBV9 to TRBJ2-7; no definite D call. The CDR3 consists of 14 residues. Looked up from germline, CDR1 is SGDLS and CDR2 is YYNGEE. Trimming pared 0 bases from V and 1 base from J, leaving 8 bases between. CDR3 in amino acids: CASSVDQVSYEQYF. The CDR3 region has the DNA TGTGCCAGCAGCGTAGATCAGGTTTCCTACGAGCAGTACTTC. Variable domain in full (rest from reference TRBV9 and TRBJ2-7): DSGVTQTPKHLITATGQRVTLRCSPRSGDLSVYWYQQSLDQGLQFLIQYYNGEERAKGNILERFSAQQFPDLHSELNLSSLELGDSALYFCASSVDQVSYEQYFGPGTRLTVT.

In its sample, this clone was seen a few times. The chain carries TRBV30 and TRBJ1-6; no firm D call. CDR3 length equals 14 residues. Germline lookup yields CDR1 GTSNPN and CDR2 SVGIG (reference sequence). V lost 8 bases and J lost 2, with 13 bases in between. CDR3 residues: CAGTLGAYNSPLHF. The CDR3 DNA reads TGTGCCGGTACTCTCGGGGCCTATAATTCACCCCTCCACTTT.

V is TRBV2 and J is TRBJ2-7, with 7 bases fitting TRBD1. Per the germline V gene, CDR1 is SNHLY and CDR2 is FYNNEI. V lost 2 bases to trimming and J lost 1 base; unmatched junction nucleotides: 5. The CDR3 covers 15 residues. CDR3 sequence reads: CASSERGLTSYEQYF. The CDR3 nucleotides read TGTGCCAGCAGTGAAAGGGGGCTGACATCCTACGAGCAGTACTTC.